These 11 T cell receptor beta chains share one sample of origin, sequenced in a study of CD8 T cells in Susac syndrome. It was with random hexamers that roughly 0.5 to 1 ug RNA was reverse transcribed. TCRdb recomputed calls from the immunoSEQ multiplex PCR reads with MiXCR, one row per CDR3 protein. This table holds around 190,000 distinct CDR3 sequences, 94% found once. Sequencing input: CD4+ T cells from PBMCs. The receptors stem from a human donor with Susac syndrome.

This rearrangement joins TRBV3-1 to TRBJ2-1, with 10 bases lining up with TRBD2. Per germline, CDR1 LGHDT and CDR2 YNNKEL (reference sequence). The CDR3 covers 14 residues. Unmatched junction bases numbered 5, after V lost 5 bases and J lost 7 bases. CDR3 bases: TGTGCCAGCAGCTTCCTAGCGGGGGTAAATGAGCAGTTCTTC. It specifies CASSFLAGVNEQFF.

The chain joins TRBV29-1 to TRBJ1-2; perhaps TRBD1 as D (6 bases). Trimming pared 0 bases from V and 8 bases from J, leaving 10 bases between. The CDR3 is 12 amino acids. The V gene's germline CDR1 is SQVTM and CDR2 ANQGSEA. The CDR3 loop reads CSVEDRGPGYTF. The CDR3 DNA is TGCAGCGTTGAAGATCGGGGGCCGGGCTACACCTTC.

In nucleotides, the CDR3 is TGCAGTGCAAAGGAAGAGGGCAGGGGGCGCTCAGTAGCGGCCTTGTTGGAGTACTTC. It encodes CSAKEEGRGRSVAALLEYF. The chain couples TRBV20-1 to TRBJ2-7, with 8 bases aligning to TRBD1. Germline lookup yields CDR1 DFQATT and CDR2 SNEGSKA (reference sequence). The CDR3 consists of 19 residues. Germline trimming cut 6 bases from V and 11 bases from J; bases unmatched to any gene: 33.

This CDR3 is CASSQLGAGANVLTF. DNA of the CDR3: TGTGCCAGCAGCCAACTAGGGGCTGGGGCCAACGTCCTGACTTTC. The gene calls are TRBV14 and TRBJ2-6, with D possibly TRBD1 on 5 matching bases. CDR1 and CDR2 (germline): SGHDN, FVKESK. Trimming removed 2 bases from V and 2 bases from J, with 7 bases in between. This CDR3 contains 15 residues. Combining the CDR3 with reference TRBV14 and TRBJ2-6 gives the whole variable domain EAGVTQFPSHSVIEKGQTVTLRCDPISGHDNLYWYRRVMGKEIKFLLHFVKESKQDESGMPNNRFLAERTGGTYSTLKVQPAELEDSGVYFCASSQLGAGANVLTFGAGSRLTVL.

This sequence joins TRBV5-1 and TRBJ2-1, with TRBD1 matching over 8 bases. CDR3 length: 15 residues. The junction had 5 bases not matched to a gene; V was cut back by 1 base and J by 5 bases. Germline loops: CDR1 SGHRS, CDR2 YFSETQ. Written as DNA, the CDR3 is TGCGCCAGCAGCTTGATCCCAGGGGGCAACAATGAGCAGTTCTTC. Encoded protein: CASSLIPGGNNEQFF.

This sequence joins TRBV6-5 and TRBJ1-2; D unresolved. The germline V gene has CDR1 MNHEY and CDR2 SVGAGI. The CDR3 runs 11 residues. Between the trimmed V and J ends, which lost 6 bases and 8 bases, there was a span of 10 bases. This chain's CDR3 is CASRAPQGYTF. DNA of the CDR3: TGTGCCAGCAGAGCCCCGCAGGGCTACACCTTC.

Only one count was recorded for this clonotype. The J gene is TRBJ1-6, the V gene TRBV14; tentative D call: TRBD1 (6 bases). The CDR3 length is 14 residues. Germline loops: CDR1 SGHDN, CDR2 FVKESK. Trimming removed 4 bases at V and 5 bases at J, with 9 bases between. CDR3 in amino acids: CASSRGQNNSPLHF. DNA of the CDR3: TGTGCCAGCAGCCGAGGACAGAATAATTCACCCCTCCACTTT.

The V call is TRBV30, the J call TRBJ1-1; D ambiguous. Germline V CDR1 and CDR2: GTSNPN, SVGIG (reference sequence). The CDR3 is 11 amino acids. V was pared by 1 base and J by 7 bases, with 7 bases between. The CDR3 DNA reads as TGTGCCTGGAGTGCCCCAAATGAAGCTTTCTTT. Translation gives CAWSAPNEAFF. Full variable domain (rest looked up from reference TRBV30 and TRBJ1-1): SQTIHQWPATLVQPVGSPLSLECTVEGTSNPNLYWYRQAAGRGLQLLFYSVGIGQISSEVPQNLSASRPQDRQFILSSKKLLLSDSGFYLCAWSAPNEAFFGQGTRLTVV.

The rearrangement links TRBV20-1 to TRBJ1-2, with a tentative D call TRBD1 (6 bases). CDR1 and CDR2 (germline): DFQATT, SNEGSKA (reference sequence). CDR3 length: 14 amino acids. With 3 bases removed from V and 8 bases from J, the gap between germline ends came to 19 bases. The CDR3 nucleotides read TGCAGTGCTAGTGTCGGGGACAAGGGGAACGGCTACACCTTC. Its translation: CSASVGDKGNGYTF.

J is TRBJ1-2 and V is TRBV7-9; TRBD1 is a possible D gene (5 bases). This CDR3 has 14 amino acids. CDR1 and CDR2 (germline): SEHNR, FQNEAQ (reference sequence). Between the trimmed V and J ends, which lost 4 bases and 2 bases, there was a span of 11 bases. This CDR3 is CASSSFRQNYGYTF. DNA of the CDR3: TGTGCCAGCAGCTCTTTCAGACAGAACTATGGCTACACCTTC. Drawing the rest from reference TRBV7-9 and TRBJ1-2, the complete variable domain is DTGVSQNPRHKITKRGQNVTFRCDPISEHNRLYWYRQTLGQGPEFLTYFQNEAQLEKSRLLSDRFSAERPKGSFSTLEIQRTEQGDSAMYLCASSSFRQNYGYTFGSGTRLTVV.

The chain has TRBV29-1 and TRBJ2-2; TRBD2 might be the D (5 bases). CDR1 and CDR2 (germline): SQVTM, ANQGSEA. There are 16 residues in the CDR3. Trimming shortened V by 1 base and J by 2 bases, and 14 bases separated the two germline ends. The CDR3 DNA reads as TGCAGCGTTGAAGGACTGGGCGGGCTAAACACCGGGGAGCTGTTTTTT. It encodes CSVEGLGGLNTGELFF.